This T cell receptor (beta chain) was identified in a study of blood T cell repertoires in COVID-19. Per the original data handling: Amplified reference gene primers provided the basis for estimating nucleated cell counts. Clones were sequenced by immunoSEQ multiplex PCR, and TCRdb holds only the in-frame ones, with some missing. The V and J calls and clone size come from that table; D and trimming were worked out from the DNA. The sample consists of about 100,000 clones, 92% of them appearing once. CDR3 size: 14 residues. Looked up from germline, CDR1 is KGHSH and CDR2 is LQKENI. J was trimmed by 7 bases and V by 6 bases; bases with no gene match: 5.

V is TRBV18 and J is TRBJ1-4, with 10 bases fitting TRBD1. Sequencing was performed on peripheral blood. The sequence derives from a man in his 70s with acute or convalescent COVID-19. The CDR3 region has the DNA TGTGCCAGCTCGTTGGGACAGGGGTCTGAAAAACTGTTTTTT. It codes for CASSLGQGSEKLFF.